The sequence of this T cell receptor beta chain was determined in a study of T cells in narcolepsy. Looking at the study overall: Patients with NT1 or NT2 and healthy control donors were enrolled.

In the case of this clone: As yet, its antigen is unknown.

Study observations and caveats: Some memory CD4+ repertoires had no autoreactive clone sequences.

This table comes from immunoSEQ multiplex PCR, and its TCRdb copy is limited to in-frame clones, with some not included. The sample lists some 30,000 clones; roughly 80% were seen once. Germline CDR1 and CDR2: LGHNA and YNFKEQ. The CDR3 loop spans 15 amino acids. Trimming shortened V by 0 bases and J by 4 bases, and 10 bases separated the two germline ends. This sequence joins TRBV4-2 and TRBJ1-5; D not resolved. The specimen sequenced was CD45RA- memory CD4+ T cells from PBMCs. The receptor was derived from a human donor with narcolepsy. The CDR3 DNA sequence: TGTGCCAGCAGCCAAGATAGTGGCAGAAATCAGCCCCAGCATTTT. It specifies CASSQDSGRNQPQHF.